Listed below are T cell receptor beta chains from one sample, sequenced in a study of blood T cell repertoires in COVID-19. Method: immunoSEQ multiplex PCR; TCRdb's copy keeps in-frame clones and lacks some. The sample carries about 350,000 clones, around 90% recorded once. Sequencing input: peripheral blood. The receptors here all came from a young woman who had recovered from COVID-19. Both conserved end residues are part of each CDR3. D genes are given only for firm matches. A row's size may be missing; if present it is once, few, many or a size class.

abundance,j_gene,d_gene,v_gene,CDR3nt,CDR3aa
NA,TRBJ2-3,TRBD2,TRBV11-3,TGTGCCAGCAGCCACAGACTAGCGGGAGACACAGATACGCAGTATTTT,CASSHRLAGDTDTQYF
NA,TRBJ1-2,TRBD1,TRBV18,TGTGCCAGCTCAGCTCTTGGGACAGGGGTTTTCTATGGCTACACCTTC,CASSALGTGVFYGYTF
few,TRBJ1-2,TRBD1,TRBV19,TGTGCCAGTAGCAGGGGGCTTGAGAGAGGCTACACCTTC,CASSRGLERGYTF
few,TRBJ1-3,NA,TRBV9,TGTGCCAGCAGCGCCTTAGGGGGGGGCGGAAACACCATATATTTT,CASSALGGGGNTIYF
NA,TRBJ1-5,NA,TRBV6-5,TGTGCCAGCCTTCAGGGAATGAATCAGCCCCAGCATTTT,CASLQGMNQPQHF
NA,TRBJ2-5,NA,TRBV5-1,TGCGCCAGCAGCACCCTGACAGGACTCCAAGAGACCCAGTACTTC,CASSTLTGLQETQYF
NA,TRBJ1-4,TRBD1,TRBV7-9,TGTGCCAGCAGCCCCGGGACAGGGACCGAAAAACTGTTTTTT,CASSPGTGTEKLFF
once,TRBJ2-2,NA,TRBV19,TGTGCCGGGGCAGATCAGAACACCGGGGAGCTGTTTTTT,CAGADQNTGELFF
NA,TRBJ2-3,NA,TRBV10-1,TGCGCCAGCAGTAGCGGAAGCACAGATACGCAGTATTTT,CASSSGSTDTQYF
NA,TRBJ2-3,NA,TRBV7-8,TGTGCCAGCAGCCATCAGGGGACCACAGATACGCAGTATTTT,CASSHQGTTDTQYF
NA,TRBJ1-2,TRBD1,TRBV29-1,TGCAGCGTTTTGAGAGAACAGGGGGCCTATGGCTACACCTTC,CSVLREQGAYGYTF
NA,TRBJ2-2,TRBD2,TRBV9,TGTGCCAGCAGCGAAGCGGGAGGGCCTACCGGGGAGCTGTTTTTT,CASSEAGGPTGELFF
once,TRBJ1-1,NA,TRBV20-1,TGCAGTGTTGACCCGGGTGGTGAAGCTTTCTTT,CSVDPGGEAFF
NA,TRBJ2-3,NA,TRBV11-3,TGTGCCAGCAGCTTCGGAGTCACAGATACGCAGTATTTT,CASSFGVTDTQYF
NA,TRBJ1-1,NA,TRBV5-4,TGTGCCAGCAGCTCCCCCGGTCGGGGGACTGAAGCTTTCTTT,CASSSPGRGTEAFF
NA,TRBJ2-4,NA,TRBV29-1,TGCAGCGTTGGGGAGGAGGGGAACGGAAACATTCAGTACTTC,CSVGEEGNGNIQYF
NA,TRBJ1-2,TRBD1,TRBV4-3,TGCGCCAGCAGCCCAGGGACAGGGGGATACGGCTACACCTTC,CASSPGTGGYGYTF
NA,TRBJ2-3,TRBD2,TRBV28,TGTGCCAGCAGTTTTGAGCGGGAGGCAGATACGCAGTATTTT,CASSFEREADTQYF
NA,TRBJ1-1,NA,TRBV3-1/TRBV3-2,TGTGCCAGCAGCCGGACTCCGGGATCGAACACTGAAGCTTTCTTT,CASSRTPGSNTEAFF
once,TRBJ2-1,NA,TRBV11-1,TGTGCCAGCAGCTCTGCTGGAGGGCTCTACAATGAGCAGTTCTTC,CASSSAGGLYNEQFF
NA,TRBJ1-2,NA,TRBV11-3,TGTGCCAGCAGCATGAGGACAGACGGCTACACCTTC,CASSMRTDGYTF
NA,TRBJ1-1,NA,TRBV6-5,TGTGCCAGCAGTTACTCGAATCAATGGTCGGTTGAAGCTTTCTTT,CASSYSNQWSVEAFF
few,TRBJ2-1,TRBD2,TRBV9,TGTGCCAGCAGCCAGAGCGGGAATTACAATGAGCAGTTCTTC,CASSQSGNYNEQFF
NA,TRBJ2-1,TRBD1,TRBV28,TGTGCCAGCAGGGGCAGGGGGCAGTGGGAGTCTCACAATGAGCAGTTCTTC,CASRGRGQWESHNEQFF
NA,TRBJ2-5,TRBD1,TRBV3-1/TRBV3-2,TGTGCCAGCAGCCAAGAGACAGGGGGCGCTGGAGAGACCCAGTACTTC,CASSQETGGAGETQYF
NA,TRBJ2-1,TRBD2,TRBV7-6,TGTGCCAGCAGCCCGACTCAGGGAGGGCATTATGAGCAGTTCTTC,CASSPTQGGHYEQFF
NA,TRBJ2-5,NA,TRBV7-9,TGTGCCAGCAGCTTCGTCAGGGCCCAAGAGACCCAGTACTTC,CASSFVRAQETQYF
NA,TRBJ2-1,NA,TRBV7-9,TGTGCCAGCAGCGGGCAGGGGAGCTCCTACAATGAGCAGTTCTTC,CASSGQGSSYNEQFF
NA,TRBJ1-3,NA,TRBV5-6,TGTGCCAGCAGCGCATCCCCTAGCTCTGGAAACACCATATATTTT,CASSASPSSGNTIYF
NA,TRBJ2-1,NA,TRBV11-2,TGTGCCAGCAGCTTAGATCGCCGGGTTTATGAGCAGTTCTTC,CASSLDRRVYEQFF
NA,TRBJ2-1,NA,TRBV6-2/TRBV6-3,TGTGCCAGCAGTTACGGTCTAGGGGGAAGTGAGCAGTTCTTC,CASSYGLGGSEQFF
NA,TRBJ1-6,NA,TRBV7-9,TGTGCCAGCAGCTTAGCGGTGGGGCAGAGGTCACCCCTCCACTTT,CASSLAVGQRSPLHF
NA,TRBJ2-2,NA,TRBV11-3,TGTGCCAGCAGCCGGGCAGGGCCCGTTCGAGGCACCGGGGAGCTGTTTTTT,CASSRAGPVRGTGELFF
NA,TRBJ2-1,TRBD1,TRBV9,TGTGCCAGCAGCGCATACAGGGGTGAGCAGTTCTTC,CASSAYRGEQFF
NA,TRBJ2-2,TRBD2,TRBV19,TGTGCCAGTAGTACAACTAGCGGCGGGGAGCTGTTTTTT,CASSTTSGGELFF
NA,TRBJ1-3,NA,TRBV2,TGTGCCAGCAGTGCTACAGGGATCCCTGGAAACACCATATATTTT,CASSATGIPGNTIYF
NA,TRBJ2-2,TRBD2,TRBV10-3,TGTGCCATCAGTGATTTGCGGGAGAGGGGCGGGGAGCTGTTTTTT,CAISDLRERGGELFF
NA,TRBJ1-6,NA,TRBV6-1,TGTGCCAGCAGTGAAGTCCAATATAATTCACCCCTCCACTTT,CASSEVQYNSPLHF
NA,TRBJ1-2,NA,TRBV15,TGTGCCACCAGCAGGTGGGCAGCGGAGCGGAAATATGGCTACACCTTC,CATSRWAAERKYGYTF
NA,TRBJ2-2,NA,TRBV7-2,TGTGCCAGCAGCTTAGCCCCAATTCGTTCGGACACCGGGGAGCTGTTTTTT,CASSLAPIRSDTGELFF
NA,TRBJ2-3,NA,TRBV10-3,TGTGCCATCAGTACCGTACTAGGACCCACAGATACGCAGTATTTT,CAISTVLGPTDTQYF
few,TRBJ2-1,TRBD1,TRBV9,TGTGCCAGCAGCGTCGGACAGGGCCGGGGAGATGAGCAGTTCTTC,CASSVGQGRGDEQFF
NA,TRBJ2-1,TRBD2,TRBV7-2,TGTGCCAGCAGCTTAGTGATCGCGGGAGCGTACAATGAGCAGTTCTTC,CASSLVIAGAYNEQFF
NA,TRBJ2-1,NA,TRBV19,TGTGCCAGTAGTTCCCCAGGGTCCTACAATGAGCAGTTCTTC,CASSSPGSYNEQFF
once,TRBJ2-3,TRBD1,TRBV24-1,TGTGCCACCAGTGATAGGGGACAGCGCACAGATACGCAGTATTTT,CATSDRGQRTDTQYF
NA,TRBJ2-5,NA,TRBV24-1,TGTGCCACCAGTGATTTCCTACAAGAGACCCAGTACTTC,CATSDFLQETQYF
NA,TRBJ2-1,TRBD2,TRBV19,TGTGCCAGTAGTTTCGGACTAGCGGGACGAAATGAGCAGTTCTTC,CASSFGLAGRNEQFF
few,TRBJ2-2,TRBD1,TRBV5-1,TGCGCCAGCAGCTTACGACAGGGTCGGGGCACCGGGGAGCTGTTTTTT,CASSLRQGRGTGELFF
NA,TRBJ1-3,NA,TRBV6-1,TGTGCCAGCAGTGAAGCGGAGGGTTACTCTGGAAACACCATATATTTT,CASSEAEGYSGNTIYF
NA,TRBJ2-1,TRBD2,TRBV5-1,TGCGCCAGCAGACGAAGACTAGCGCTTGACAATGAGCAGTTCTTC,CASRRRLALDNEQFF
NA,TRBJ1-5,NA,TRBV24-1,TGTGCCACCAGTGTCGGGACTCTTAATCAGCCCCAGCATTTT,CATSVGTLNQPQHF
NA,TRBJ2-2,TRBD1,TRBV7-9,TGTGCCAGCAGCTTTCAGGACAGGGTGGTCCCGGAGCTGTTTTTT,CASSFQDRVVPELFF
NA,TRBJ1-3,NA,TRBV4-3,TGCGCCAGCAGCCAATTCACAGGGATTACTGGAAACACCATATATTTT,CASSQFTGITGNTIYF
NA,TRBJ2-2,NA,TRBV4-1,TGCGCCAGCAGCCAAGAGGGAGCGGCCGCTGCGAACACCGGGGAGCTGTTTTTT,CASSQEGAAAANTGELFF
NA,TRBJ1-2,NA,TRBV14,TGTGCCAGCAGCCTGAACAGGGTCGGCTACACCTTC,CASSLNRVGYTF
NA,TRBJ2-2,TRBD2,TRBV10-1,TGCGCCAGCAGCCCGAGGGCTGCGGGAGACGACACCGGGGAGCTGTTTTTT,CASSPRAAGDDTGELFF
once,TRBJ2-5,TRBD2,TRBV11-3,TGTGCCAGCAGTTCTAGCGGGAGGGCCGGCTCGGGGGAGACCCAGTACTTC,CASSSSGRAGSGETQYF